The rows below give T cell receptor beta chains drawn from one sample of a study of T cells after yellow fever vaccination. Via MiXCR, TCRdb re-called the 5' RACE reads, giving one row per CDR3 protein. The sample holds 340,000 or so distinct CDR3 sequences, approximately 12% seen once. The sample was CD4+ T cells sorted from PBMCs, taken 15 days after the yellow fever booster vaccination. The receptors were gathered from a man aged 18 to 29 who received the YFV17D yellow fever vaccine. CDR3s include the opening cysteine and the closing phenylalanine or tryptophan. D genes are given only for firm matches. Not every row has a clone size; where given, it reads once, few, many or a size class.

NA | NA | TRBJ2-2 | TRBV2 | CASSEALLSTGLTGELFF | TGTGCCAGCAGTGAAGCGCTACTTTCCACAGGGCTCACCGGGGAGCTGTTTTTT
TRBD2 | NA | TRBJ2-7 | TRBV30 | CAWSDRLAGAGRGEQYF | TGTGCCTGGAGTGACCGGCTAGCGGGGGCCGGGAGGGGGGAGCAGTACTTC
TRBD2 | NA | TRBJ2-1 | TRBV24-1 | CATSDPSRGEGYNEQFF | TGTGCCACCAGTGACCCCTCGCGAGGGGAGGGATACAATGAGCAGTTCTTC
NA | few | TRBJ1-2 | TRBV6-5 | CASSYSGNYGYTF | TGTGCCAGCAGTTACTCGGGGAACTATGGCTACACCTTC
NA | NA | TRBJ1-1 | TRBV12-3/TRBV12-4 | CASSRGPGTAEAFF | TGTGCCAGCAGTCGAGGACCGGGAACGGCTGAAGCTTTCTTT
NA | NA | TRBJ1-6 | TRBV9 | CASSPQGNNSPLHF | TGTGCCAGCAGCCCTCAGGGGAATAATTCACCCCTCCACTTT
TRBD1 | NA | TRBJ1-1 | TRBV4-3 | CASSVGGISTEAFF | TGCGCCAGCAGCGTAGGGGGCATATCCACTGAAGCTTTCTTT
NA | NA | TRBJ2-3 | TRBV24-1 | CATSDPSGSTDTQYF | TGTGCCACCAGTGACCCAAGCGGGAGCACAGATACGCAGTATTTT
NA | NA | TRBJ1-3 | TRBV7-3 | CASSLSSGSGNTIYF | TGTGCCAGCAGCTTGTCGTCCGGTTCTGGAAACACCATATATTTT
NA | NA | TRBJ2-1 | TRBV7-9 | CASSPSSLYNEQFF | TGTGCCAGCAGCCCTTCGTCTCTCTACAATGAGCAGTTCTTC
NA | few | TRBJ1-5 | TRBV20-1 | CSADPSHSNQPQHF | TGCAGTGCTGACCCGTCACATAGCAATCAGCCCCAGCATTTT
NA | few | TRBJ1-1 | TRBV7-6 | CASSPRRGAEAFF | TGTGCCAGCAGCCCCAGAAGGGGCGCTGAAGCTTTCTTT
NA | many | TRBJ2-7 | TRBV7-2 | CASSLSGASYEQYF | TGTGCCAGCAGCTTGTCAGGTGCCTCCTACGAGCAGTACTTC
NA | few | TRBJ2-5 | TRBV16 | CASSQVTETQYF | TGTGCCAGCAGCCAAGTGACGGAGACCCAGTACTTC
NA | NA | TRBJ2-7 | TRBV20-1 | CSARDNARYEQYF | TGCAGTGCTAGAGATAACGCCCGGTACGAGCAGTACTTC
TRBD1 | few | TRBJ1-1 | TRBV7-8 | CASSSDREAEAFF | TGTGCCAGCAGCTCGGACAGGGAGGCTGAAGCTTTCTTT
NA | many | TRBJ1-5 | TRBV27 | CASASNQPQHF | TGTGCCAGCGCCAGTAATCAGCCCCAGCATTTT
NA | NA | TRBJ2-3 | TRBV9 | CASSVERGVGGTDTQYF | TGTGCCAGCAGCGTAGAAAGGGGAGTAGGTGGCACAGATACGCAGTATTTT
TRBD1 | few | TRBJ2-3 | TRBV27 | CASSGQGSYTQYF | TGTGCCAGCAGCGGACAGGGATCCTATACGCAGTATTTT
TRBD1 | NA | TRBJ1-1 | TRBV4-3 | CASSQDPGTAAEAFF | TGCGCCAGCAGCCAAGACCCCGGGACAGCGGCTGAAGCTTTCTTT
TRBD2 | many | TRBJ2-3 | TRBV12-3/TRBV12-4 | CATIVAGSTDTQYF | TGTGCCACCATCGTAGCGGGGAGCACAGATACGCAGTATTTT
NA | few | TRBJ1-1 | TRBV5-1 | CASSLNGGGAFF | TGCGCCAGCAGCTTGAATGGCGGTGGGGCTTTCTTT
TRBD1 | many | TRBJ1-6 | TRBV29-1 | CSVGRDRDSPLHF | TGCAGCGTGGGCCGGGACAGGGATTCACCCCTCCACTTT
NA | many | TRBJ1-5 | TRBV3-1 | CASSQDRAQPQHF | TGTGCCAGCAGCCAAGACAGGGCCCAGCCCCAGCATTTT
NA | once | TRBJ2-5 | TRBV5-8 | CASILGRETQYF | TGTGCCAGCATCTTGGGGCGGGAGACCCAGTACTTC
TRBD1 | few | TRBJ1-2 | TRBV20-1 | CSARTGFNYGYTF | TGCAGTGCTCGGACAGGCTTTAACTATGGCTACACCTTC
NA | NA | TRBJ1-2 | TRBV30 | CAWSGGNYGYTF | TGTGCCTGGAGCGGAGGGAACTATGGCTACACCTTC
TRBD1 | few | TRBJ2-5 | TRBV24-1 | CATSDPRGPDQETQYF | TGTGCCACCAGTGATCCTAGGGGGCCCGACCAAGAGACCCAGTACTTC
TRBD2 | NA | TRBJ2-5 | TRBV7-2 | CASSPRSGGAGETQYF | TGTGCCAGCAGCCCCCGCAGCGGGGGGGCCGGGGAGACCCAGTACTTC
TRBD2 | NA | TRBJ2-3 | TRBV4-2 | CASSLEKSGGGDTQYF | TGTGCCAGCAGCCTGGAGAAGAGCGGGGGAGGAGATACGCAGTATTTT
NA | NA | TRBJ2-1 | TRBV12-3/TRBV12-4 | CASSLRRADLGEQFF | TGTGCCAGCAGTTTGCGTAGGGCAGATTTAGGAGAGCAGTTCTTC
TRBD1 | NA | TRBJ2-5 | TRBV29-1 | CSADYRDRETQYF | TGCAGCGCCGACTACCGGGACAGGGAGACCCAGTACTTC
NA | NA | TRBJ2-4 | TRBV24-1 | CATKRVNIQYF | TGTGCCACCAAAAGGGTCAACATTCAGTACTTC
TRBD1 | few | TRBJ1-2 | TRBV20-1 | CSARAIQGAFYGYTF | TGCAGTGCTAGAGCCATACAGGGGGCTTTCTATGGCTACACCTTC
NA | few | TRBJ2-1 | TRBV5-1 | CASGRSGVYNEQFF | TGCGCCAGCGGTAGGAGCGGCGTATACAATGAGCAGTTCTTC
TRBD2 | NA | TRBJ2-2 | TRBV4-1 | CASSQAGGGAPGELFF | TGCGCCAGCAGCCAAGCGGGCGGGGGGGCCCCCGGGGAGCTGTTTTTT
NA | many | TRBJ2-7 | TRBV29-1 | CSVGRQLPYEQYF | TGCAGCGTTGGGAGACAGTTACCCTACGAGCAGTACTTC
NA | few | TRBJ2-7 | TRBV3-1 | CASSQHGGVSYEQYF | TGTGCCAGCAGCCAGCACGGCGGGGTCTCCTACGAGCAGTACTTC
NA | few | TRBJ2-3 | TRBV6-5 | CASTVRGETTDTQYF | TGTGCCAGCACAGTAAGGGGGGAGACTACAGATACGCAGTATTTT
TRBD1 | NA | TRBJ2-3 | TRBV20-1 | CSARGSRDRGVADTQYF | TGCAGTGCTAGAGGGTCCCGGGACAGGGGTGTGGCAGATACGCAGTATTTT
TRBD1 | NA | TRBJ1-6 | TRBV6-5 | CASSSQGALNSPLHF | TGTGCCAGCAGCAGCCAGGGGGCCCTTAATTCACCCCTCCACTTT
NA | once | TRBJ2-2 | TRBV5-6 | CATTNSTNSAGELFF | TGTGCCACCACGAACTCGACAAATAGTGCCGGGGAGCTGTTTTTT
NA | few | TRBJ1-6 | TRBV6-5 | CASSYRVGGSPLHF | TGTGCCAGCAGTTACCGGGTCGGCGGTTCACCCCTCCACTTT
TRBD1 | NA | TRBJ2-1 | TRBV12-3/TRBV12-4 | CASRPGQGRSYNEQFF | TGTGCCAGCAGACCCGGACAGGGGAGGTCCTACAATGAGCAGTTCTTC
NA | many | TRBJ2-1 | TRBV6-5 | CASSYSLWVNEQFF | TGTGCCAGCAGTTACTCTCTGTGGGTCAATGAGCAGTTCTTC
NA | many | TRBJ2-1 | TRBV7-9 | CASAERGPAVF | TGTGCCAGCGCGGAGAGGGGACCGGCGGTCTTC
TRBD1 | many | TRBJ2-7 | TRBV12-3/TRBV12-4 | CASSFRTGVMFYEQYF | TGTGCCAGCAGTTTCCGGACAGGGGTTATGTTCTACGAGCAGTACTTC
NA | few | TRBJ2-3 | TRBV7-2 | CASSLYATDTQYF | TGTGCCAGCAGCTTATACGCCACAGATACGCAGTATTTT
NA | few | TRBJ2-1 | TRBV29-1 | CSVGTWEDEQFF | TGCAGCGTTGGTACATGGGAAGATGAGCAGTTCTTC
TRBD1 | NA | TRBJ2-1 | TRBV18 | CASSPRQGGNNEQFF | TGTGCCAGCTCACCCAGACAGGGTGGGAACAATGAGCAGTTCTTC
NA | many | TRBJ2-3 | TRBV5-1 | CASSLGQVTGTDTQYF | TGCGCCAGCAGCTTGGGACAGGTAACCGGGACAGATACGCAGTATTTT